Listed below are T cell receptor beta chains from one sample, sequenced in a study of technical replicates of blood from four donors. Profiled with immunoSEQ multiplex PCR; TCRdb holds only in-frame clones, not every one. The repertoire consists of 45,000 to 60,000 clones, with about 82% occurring once and the leading ten covering roughly 5.2%. Sequenced material: PBMCs. Source of these receptors: a human donor in good health. Some clones in this sample may be carry-over from other donors' samples. Both conserved end residues are part of each CDR3.

J gene	V gene	CDR3 protein
TRBJ1-6	TRBV6-1	CASNAGESYNSPLHF
TRBJ1-2	TRBV25-1	CASSEQGAYGYTF
TRBJ2-7	TRBV27	CASSSGRVQGQYF
TRBJ2-2	TRBV4-1	CASRTPNTGELFF
TRBJ2-1	TRBV7-2	CASSRGGSGGAGEQFF
TRBJ1-2	TRBV6-1	CASSTGGIYGYTF
TRBJ2-1	TRBV4-2	CASSQGSGGDYNEQFF
TRBJ1-1	TRBV27	CASSPRGTSNTEAFF
TRBJ1-1	TRBV30	CAWRGQGAPPTEAFF
TRBJ1-4	TRBV2	CASRNRDPSEKLFF
TRBJ1-4	TRBV6-5	CASSYRGNEKLFF
TRBJ1-3	TRBV11-2	CASSWDRAYSGNTIYF
TRBJ2-3	TRBV29-1	CSVPLAGGPDTQYF
TRBJ1-2	TRBV10-3	CAINLQGGVYGYTF
TRBJ1-1	TRBV7-2	CASSLDRPNTEAFF
TRBJ1-5	TRBV7-2	CASSFSSGNQPQHF
TRBJ2-7	TRBV6-5	CASVRQSPYEQYF
TRBJ1-1	TRBV5-6	CASSLRQYTEAFF
TRBJ1-2	TRBV5-6	CASNLETGFYGYTF
TRBJ2-5	TRBV6-5	CASSYSAGKYQETQYF
TRBJ1-3	TRBV29-1	CSVGGDRNTIYF
TRBJ1-3	TRBV29-1	CSVVNYGSSGNTIYF
TRBJ2-7	TRBV19	CASSPGTGRSYEQYF
TRBJ2-7	TRBV11-2	CASSLDNRGLHEQYF
TRBJ2-6	TRBV6-5	CASSYSKGAGANVLTF
TRBJ2-2	TRBV7-2	CASSPITGTGELFF
TRBJ2-2	TRBV4-3	CASSPRQGSGELFF
TRBJ2-1	TRBV5-1	CASSLWAGASYNEQFF
TRBJ2-5	TRBV11-2	CASRSVGAVQETQYF
TRBJ1-2	TRBV19	CASSRDSPYGYTF